In this sample, the clone carrying this T cell receptor beta chain turned up a few times. Its target is not known. The data derive from a study of spatial heterogeneity in lung cancer. General study results and limits: More often at tumor resection than at routine follow-up, ubiquitous expanded tumor TCRs were detected in the blood.

TCRdb called the 5' RACE reads again in MiXCR, with one record for every CDR3 protein. This repertoire shows 110,000 or so distinct CDR3 sequences, 11% found once; its top ten account for around 24%. Time point meaning: blood at routine non-recurrence follow-up after resection. In each case, whole RNA from tumor, nontumor lung or frozen PBMC was sequenced unsorted. Germline CDR1 SGHDT, CDR2 YYEEEE. The CDR3 is 14 residues long. V gave up 0 bases and J gave up 3 bases, with 8 bases separating them. The sample in question was PBMCs, obtained at follow-up. The source is a female donor with early-stage non-small cell lung cancer. The V call is TRBV5-6, the J call TRBJ2-3, with D possibly matching TRBD1 (5 bases). CDR3 region: CASSLDGATDTQYF. The DNA of the CDR3 is TGTGCCAGCAGCTTGGATGGGGCGACAGATACGCAGTATTTT.